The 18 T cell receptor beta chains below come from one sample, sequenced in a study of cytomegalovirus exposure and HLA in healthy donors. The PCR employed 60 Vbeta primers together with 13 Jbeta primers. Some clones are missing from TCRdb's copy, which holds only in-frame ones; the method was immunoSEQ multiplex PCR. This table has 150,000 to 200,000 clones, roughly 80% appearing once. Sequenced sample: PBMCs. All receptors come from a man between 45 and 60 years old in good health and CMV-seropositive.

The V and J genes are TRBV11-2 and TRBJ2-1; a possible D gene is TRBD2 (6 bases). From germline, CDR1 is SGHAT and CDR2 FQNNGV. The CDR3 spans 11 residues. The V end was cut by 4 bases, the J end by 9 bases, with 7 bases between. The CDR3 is CASSSEGEQFF. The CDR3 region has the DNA TGTGCCAGCAGCTCGGAGGGTGAGCAGTTCTTC.

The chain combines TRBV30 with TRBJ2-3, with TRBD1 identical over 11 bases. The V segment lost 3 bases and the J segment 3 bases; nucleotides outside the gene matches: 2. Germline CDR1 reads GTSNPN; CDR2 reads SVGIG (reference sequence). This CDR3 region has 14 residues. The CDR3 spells CAWSRDRGTDTQYF. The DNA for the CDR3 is TGTGCCTGGAGCCGGGACAGGGGGACAGATACGCAGTATTTT.

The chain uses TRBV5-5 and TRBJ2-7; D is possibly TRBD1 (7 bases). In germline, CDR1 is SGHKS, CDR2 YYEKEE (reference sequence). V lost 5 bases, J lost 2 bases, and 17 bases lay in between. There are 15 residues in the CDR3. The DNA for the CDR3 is TGTGCCAGCAGTTCTCCGGGACAGCGGGCCTACGAGCAGTACTTC. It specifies CASSSPGQRAYEQYF.

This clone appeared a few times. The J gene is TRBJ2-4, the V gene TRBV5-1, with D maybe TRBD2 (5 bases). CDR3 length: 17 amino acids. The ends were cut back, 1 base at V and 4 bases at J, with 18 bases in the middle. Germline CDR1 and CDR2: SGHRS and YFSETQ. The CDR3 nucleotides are TGCGCCAGCAGCTTGTCCGAGGGCCTTTTTGGAAAAAACATTCAGTACTTC. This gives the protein CASSLSEGLFGKNIQYF.

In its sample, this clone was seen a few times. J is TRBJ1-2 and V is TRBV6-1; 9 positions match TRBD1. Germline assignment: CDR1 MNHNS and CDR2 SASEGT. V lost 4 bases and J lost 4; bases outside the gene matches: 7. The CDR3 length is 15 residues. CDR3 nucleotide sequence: TGTGCCAGCAGTGCCTCGGGACAGGGAGCCTATGGCTACACCTTC. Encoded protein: CASSASGQGAYGYTF.

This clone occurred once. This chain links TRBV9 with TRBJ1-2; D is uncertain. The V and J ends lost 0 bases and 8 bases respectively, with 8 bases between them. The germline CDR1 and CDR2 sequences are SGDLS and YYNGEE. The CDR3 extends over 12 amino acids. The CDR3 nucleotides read TGTGCCAGCAGCGTAGGTTCGGGGGGCTACACCTTC. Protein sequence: CASSVGSGGYTF.

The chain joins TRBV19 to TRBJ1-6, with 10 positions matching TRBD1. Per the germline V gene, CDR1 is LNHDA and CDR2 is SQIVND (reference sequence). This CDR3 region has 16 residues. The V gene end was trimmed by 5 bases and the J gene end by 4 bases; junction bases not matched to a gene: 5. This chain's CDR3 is CASSGGTGVYNSPLHF. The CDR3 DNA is TGTGCCAGTAGTGGGGGGACAGGGGTGTATAATTCACCCCTCCACTTT.

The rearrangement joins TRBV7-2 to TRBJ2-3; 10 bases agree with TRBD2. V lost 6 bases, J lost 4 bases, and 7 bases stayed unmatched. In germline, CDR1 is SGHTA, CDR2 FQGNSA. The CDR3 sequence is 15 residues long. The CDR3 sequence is CASRSLAGVADTQYF. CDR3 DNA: TGTGCCAGCAGGTCTCTAGCGGGAGTTGCAGATACGCAGTATTTT.

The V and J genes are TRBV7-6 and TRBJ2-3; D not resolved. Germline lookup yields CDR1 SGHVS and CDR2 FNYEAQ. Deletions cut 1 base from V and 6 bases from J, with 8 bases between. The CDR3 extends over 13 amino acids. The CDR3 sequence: CASSLGPFDTQYF. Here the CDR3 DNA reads TGTGCCAGCAGCTTAGGGCCATTTGATACGCAGTATTTT.

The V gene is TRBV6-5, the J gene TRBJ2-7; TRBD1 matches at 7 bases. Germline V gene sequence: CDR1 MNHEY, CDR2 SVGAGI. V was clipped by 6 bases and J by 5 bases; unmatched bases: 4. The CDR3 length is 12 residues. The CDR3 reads CASSRQGNEQYF. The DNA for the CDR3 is TGTGCCAGCAGCCGACAGGGTAACGAGCAGTACTTC.

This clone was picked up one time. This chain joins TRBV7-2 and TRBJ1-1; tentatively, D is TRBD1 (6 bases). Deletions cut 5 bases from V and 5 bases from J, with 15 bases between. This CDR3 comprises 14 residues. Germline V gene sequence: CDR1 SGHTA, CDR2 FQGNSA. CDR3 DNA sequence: TGTGCCAGCAGCCCAAAGGGGAGGGGGACTGAAGCTTTCTTT. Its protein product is CASSPKGRGTEAFF. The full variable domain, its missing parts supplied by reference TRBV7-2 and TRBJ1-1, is GAGVSQSPSNKVTEKGKDVELRCDPISGHTALYWYRQSLGQGLEFLIYFQGNSAPDKSGLPSDRFSAERTGGSVSTLTIQRTQQEDSAVYLCASSPKGRGTEAFFGQGTRLTVV.

Here the CDR3 DNA reads TGTGCCAGCAGTTCGAGCTATGGCTACACCTTC. Protein sequence: CASSSSYGYTF. The chain is built from TRBV28 and TRBJ1-2, with unresolved D. The CDR3 covers 11 residues. CDR1 MDHEN and CDR2 SYDVKM come from the germline V gene. Deletions cut 4 bases from V and 4 bases from J, with 4 bases between.

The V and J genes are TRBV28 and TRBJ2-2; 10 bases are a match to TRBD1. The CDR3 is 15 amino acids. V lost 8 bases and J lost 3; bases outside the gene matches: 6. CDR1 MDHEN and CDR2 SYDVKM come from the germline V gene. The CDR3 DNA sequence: TGTGCCAGCTACGAGGGACAGGGGTACACCGGGGAGCTGTTTTTT. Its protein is CASYEGQGYTGELFF.

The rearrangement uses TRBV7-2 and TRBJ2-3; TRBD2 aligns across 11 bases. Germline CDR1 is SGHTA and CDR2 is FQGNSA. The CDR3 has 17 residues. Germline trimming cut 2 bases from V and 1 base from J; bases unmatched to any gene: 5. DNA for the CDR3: TGTGCCAGCAGCTTATCCCGACTAGCGGGACGCACAGATACGCAGTATTTT. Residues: CASSLSRLAGRTDTQYF.

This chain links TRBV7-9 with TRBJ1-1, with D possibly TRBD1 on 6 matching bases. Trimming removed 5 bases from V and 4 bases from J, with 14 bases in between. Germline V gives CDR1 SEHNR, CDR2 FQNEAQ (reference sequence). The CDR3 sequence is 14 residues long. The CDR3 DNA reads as TGTGCCAGCAGCCCACAGACAGGCAGCACTGAAGCTTTCTTT. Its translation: CASSPQTGSTEAFF.

CDR3 protein: CASSLLVGYEQYF. The CDR3 nucleotides read TGTGCCAGCAGTTTACTAGTTGGTTACGAGCAGTACTTC. J is TRBJ2-7 and V is TRBV28, with D unclear. Deletions cut 2 bases from V and 4 bases from J, with 9 bases between. There are 13 residues in the CDR3. Germline V lookup: CDR1 MDHEN, CDR2 SYDVKM. The variable domain in full, with the rest retrieved from reference TRBV28 and TRBJ2-7, is DVKVTQSSRYLVKRTGEKVFLECVQDMDHENMFWYRQDPGLGLRLIYFSYDVKMKEKGDIPEGYSVSREKKERFSLILESASTNQTSMYLCASSLLVGYEQYFGPGTRLTVT.

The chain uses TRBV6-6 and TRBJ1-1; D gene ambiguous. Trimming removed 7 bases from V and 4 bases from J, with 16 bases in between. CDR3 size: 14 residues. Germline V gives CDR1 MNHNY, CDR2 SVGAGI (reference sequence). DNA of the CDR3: TGTGCCAGCACTAAACGGGTCGTAGGCACTGAAGCTTTCTTT. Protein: CASTKRVVGTEAFF.

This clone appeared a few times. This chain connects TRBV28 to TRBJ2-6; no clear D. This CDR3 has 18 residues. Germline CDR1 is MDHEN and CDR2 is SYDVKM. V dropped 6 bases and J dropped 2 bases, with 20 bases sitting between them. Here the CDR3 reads CASRGIITSRPGANVLTF. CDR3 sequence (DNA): TGTGCCAGCAGGGGTATAATTACCTCGAGGCCTGGGGCCAACGTCCTGACTTTC.